This entry is about one TCR beta chain. Its antigen is not known. The assay was immunoSEQ multiplex PCR, and TCRdb's table has in-frame clones only and misses some. This sample has around 90,000 clones, with roughly 80% found just once. Germline-derived CDR1 and CDR2 are SNHLY and FYNNEI. With V trimmed by 3 bases and J by 8 bases, 9 bases remained unmatched. The CDR3 is 14 residues long. These data belong to a study of cytomegalovirus exposure and HLA in healthy donors. Notes on the study in general: Reports described diagnosis of cytomegalovirus status by the classifier as highly specific and sensitive. Cytomegalovirus association was listed for approximately 150 TCR beta chains. Three chains linked to CMV were shown in vitro to be specific for CMV antigens.

This TCR came from a woman aged 18-29 years in good health and CMV-seropositive. The source material was PBMCs. This sequence joins TRBV2 and TRBJ1-2; TRBD1 agrees at 7 bases. CDR3 residues: CASSDAGTAKGYTF. The CDR3, as DNA: TGTGCCAGCAGTGACGCCGGGACAGCGAAGGGCTACACCTTC.